The clone carrying this T cell receptor beta chain was recorded at least ten times. What it binds is unknown. This sample was taken from a study of identical twins. Whole-study results and caveats: Invariant MAIT and iNKT cells may have partly biased zero-insertion analyses.

J was trimmed by 4 bases and V by 2 bases; bases with no gene match: 4. Germline V gene data show CDR1 as SGHRS and CDR2 as YFSETQ. The CDR3 contains 15 residues. With template switching, a universal primer site was added, and the cDNA carried unique molecular identifiers. TCRdb processed the 5' RACE reads anew with MiXCR; each CDR3 protein has one entry. The sample holds 220,000 or so distinct CDR3 sequences, about 7% seen once. Every one of the donors was a healthy Caucasian. The same specimen was also included in a second study, on yellow fever vaccine responses in identical twins.

This TCR derives from a woman younger than 30 in good health. V and J are TRBV5-1 and TRBJ2-1, with 9 nucleotides matching TRBD2. The material sequenced was memory (CD45RO+) T cells sorted from blood. CDR3 sequence: CASSFKLAGYNEQFF. The CDR3 DNA sequence: TGCGCCAGCAGCTTCAAACTAGCGGGTTACAATGAGCAGTTCTTC.